A single sample gave rise to the 19 T cell receptor beta chains below, sequenced in a study of blood T cell repertoires in COVID-19. This table comes from immunoSEQ multiplex PCR, and its TCRdb copy is limited to in-frame clones, with some not included. The sample lists more than 70,000 clones, around 88% seen once, with more than 1% in the top ten. Sequencing input: peripheral blood. Every receptor here comes from a man at least 80 years old with active or convalescent COVID-19.

The J gene is TRBJ2-7, the V gene TRBV11-2, with 8 nucleotides matching TRBD2. Trimming cost V 5 bases and J 1 base; bases outside gene matches: 4. CDR3 length: 14 amino acids. Germline CDR1 is SGHAT and CDR2 is FQNNGV. The CDR3 DNA follows: TGTGCCAGCAGCATCGGGACTAGTTCCTACGAGCAGTACTTC. Translation: CASSIGTSSYEQYF.

This chain uses TRBV6-5 with TRBJ2-2; 7 bases align to TRBD2. From germline, CDR1 is MNHEY and CDR2 SVGAGI. The CDR3 is 15 amino acids. With V trimmed by 5 bases and J by 7 bases, 10 bases remained unmatched. CDR3 in amino acids: CASSPWTSQGGELFF. CDR3 DNA sequence: TGTGCCAGCAGTCCTTGGACTAGTCAGGGCGGGGAGCTGTTTTTT.

The chain is built from TRBV9 and TRBJ2-1; D not resolved. The CDR3 is 18 residues long. CDR1 is SGDLS and CDR2 is YYNGEE in the germline V gene. V lost 0 bases and J 0 bases, leaving 16 bases between the germline ends. The CDR3 region is CASSVEPLSYSSYNEQFF. The CDR3 DNA reads TGTGCCAGCAGCGTAGAGCCCCTAAGTTATAGCTCCTACAATGAGCAGTTCTTC.

The rearrangement joins TRBV11-1 to TRBJ2-1, with a weak D call TRBD2 (6 bases). Trimming took 3 bases from V and 9 from J, leaving 12 bases between them. The CDR3 totals 13 residues. From germline, CDR1 is SGHAT and CDR2 FQDESV (reference sequence). CDR3 sequence reads: CASSFTREVEQFF. CDR3 nucleotides: TGTGCCAGCAGCTTCACAAGGGAGGTTGAGCAGTTCTTC.

There are a few counts of this clone. CDR3 sequence: CAAGGDSYNEQFF. DNA of the CDR3: TGTGCCGCAGGGGGAGACTCCTACAATGAGCAGTTCTTC. This chain links TRBV6-5 with TRBJ2-1; TRBD1 matches 7 bases. The J segment lost 0 bases and the V segment lost 11 bases, leaving 4 bases of the junction unmatched. The CDR3 has 13 amino acids. CDR1 is MNHEY, CDR2 SVGAGI, per germline.

The chain couples TRBV29-1 to TRBJ2-4; TRBD1 might be the D (5 bases). Trimming cost V 1 base and J 9 bases, with 13 bases left between them. From germline, CDR1 is SQVTM and CDR2 ANQGSEA. The CDR3 length is 13 residues. The CDR3 sequence: CSVEGQGVGIQYF. The CDR3 DNA follows: TGCAGCGTTGAAGGCCAGGGTGTGGGCATTCAGTACTTC.

The chain couples TRBV9 to TRBJ2-1, with TRBD2 matching 11 bases. V was clipped by 4 bases and J by 0 bases; unmatched bases: 3. The germline CDR1 and CDR2 sequences are SGDLS and YYNGEE. CDR3 size: 16 residues. CDR3: CASSTLAGDSYNEQFF. The CDR3 DNA sequence: TGTGCCAGCAGCACACTAGCGGGAGACTCCTACAATGAGCAGTTCTTC.

The chain recombines TRBV7-9 with TRBJ2-2, with a tentative D call TRBD1 (5 bases). The germline V gene encodes CDR1 SEHNR and CDR2 FQNEAQ (reference sequence). The CDR3 loop spans 14 amino acids. V lost 5 bases and J 3 bases, leaving 10 bases between the germline ends. This CDR3 reads CASSADIYTGELFF. CDR3 in DNA: TGTGCCAGCAGCGCGGACATTTACACCGGGGAGCTGTTTTTT.

The chain couples TRBV2 to TRBJ2-2; 8 bases line up with TRBD1. V lost 6 bases, J lost 6 bases, and 12 bases stayed unmatched. The CDR3 is made up of 16 amino acids. Looked up from germline, CDR1 is SNHLY and CDR2 is FYNNEI. CDR3 loop: CASRKDRAFMPGELFF. The CDR3 DNA sequence: TGTGCCAGCAGAAAGGACAGGGCCTTTATGCCCGGGGAGCTGTTTTTT.

This clone was seen a few times. The J gene is TRBJ1-5, the V gene TRBV27, with 8 bases identical to TRBD1. This CDR3 has 15 residues. CDR1 is MNHEY and CDR2 is SMNVEV in the germline V gene (reference sequence). V lost 0 bases and J lost 5; bases outside the gene matches: 3. The CDR3 sequence: CASSLSNRGDQPQHF. In nucleotides, the CDR3 is TGTGCCAGCAGTTTATCGAACAGGGGGGATCAGCCCCAGCATTTT.

This sequence joins TRBV4-1 and TRBJ1-1; D uncertain. The CDR3 consists of 15 residues. V was clipped by 0 bases and J by 0 bases, with 8 bases between them. Germline CDR1 and CDR2: MGHRA and YSYEKL. For the CDR3, the DNA is TGCGCCAGCAGCCAAGAGGCCACAGTGAACACTGAAGCTTTCTTT. It codes for CASSQEATVNTEAFF.

The gene calls are TRBV5-6 and TRBJ1-6; TRBD1 matches at 9 bases. This CDR3 is 14 amino acids long. V lost 4 bases and J lost 10; bases outside the gene matches: 6. Germline values: CDR1 SGHDT, CDR2 YYEEEE. CDR3 amino acids: CASSAGQGLSPLHF. The CDR3 nucleotides are TGTGCCAGCAGCGCGGGACAGGGTCTCTCACCCCTCCACTTT. Using reference TRBV5-6 and TRBJ1-6 for the parts outside the CDR3, the full variable domain is DAGVTQSPTHLIKTRGQQVTLRCSPKSGHDTVSWYQQALGQGPQFIFQYYEEEERQRGNFPDRFSGHQFPNYSSELNVNALLLGDSALYLCASSAGQGLSPLHFGNGTRLTVT.

This clone has only one observation. The chain couples TRBV2 to TRBJ1-4; D is perhaps TRBD1 (6 bases). V lost 8 bases to trimming and J lost 6 bases, with 16 bases between them. Germline lookup yields CDR1 SNHLY and CDR2 FYNNEI. The CDR3 has 14 amino acids. The CDR3 DNA sequence: TGTGCCAGCGCAGACAGGTCCGGGGATGAAAAACTGTTTTTT. It translates to CASADRSGDEKLFF. The variable domain in full, completed from reference TRBV2 and TRBJ1-4, reads EPEVTQTPSHQVTQMGQEVILRCVPISNHLYFYWYRQILGQKVEFLVSFYNNEISEKSEIFDDQFSVERPDGSNFTLKIRSTKLEDSAMYFCASADRSGDEKLFFGSGTQLSVL.

This chain joins TRBV6-5 and TRBJ2-1; 11 bases match TRBD2. The ends lost 10 bases at V and 9 bases at J; junction bases unmatched: 14. In germline, CDR1 is MNHEY, CDR2 SVGAGI. This CDR3 comprises 15 residues. CDR3 sequence (DNA): TGTGCCACCACCGATACTAGCGGGAGTAGGGGTGAGCAGTTCTTC. It is translated as CATTDTSGSRGEQFF.

CDR3 nucleotide sequence: TGCGCCAGCAGCGTACAGGGCTATGGCTACACCTTC. It translates to CASSVQGYGYTF. The chain links TRBV5-1 to TRBJ1-2; D perhaps matches TRBD1 (6 bases). Germline lookup yields CDR1 SGHRS and CDR2 YFSETQ. CDR3 length: 12 amino acids. Trimming cost V 4 bases and J 4 bases, with 8 bases left between them.

CDR3 amino acids: CASSQKLAGGPPYNEQFF. The CDR3 DNA reads TGTGCCAGCAGCCAAAAACTAGCGGGAGGGCCTCCCTACAATGAGCAGTTCTTC. The chain employs TRBV4-2 and TRBJ2-1, with 13 nucleotides matching TRBD2. Germline assignment: CDR1 LGHNA and CDR2 YNFKEQ. Trimming took 2 bases from V and 2 from J; bases not matched to a gene: 6. The CDR3 spans 18 residues.

This clone was found a few times. The CDR3 here is CASSPGGFLPSTDTQYF. The CDR3 DNA reads TGCGCCAGCAGCCCAGGGGGGTTTTTACCTAGCACAGATACGCAGTATTTT. The chain has TRBV5-1 and TRBJ2-3; the D gene is possibly TRBD1 (7 bases). CDR1 is SGHRS and CDR2 is YFSETQ in the germline V gene. This CDR3 is built from 17 residues. Deletions cut 4 bases from V and 0 bases from J, with 18 bases between.

This chain connects TRBV12-3 or TRBV12-4 to TRBJ2-1, with 7 positions matching TRBD1. This CDR3 spans 13 amino acids. V dropped 2 bases and J dropped 7; count of bases not matched to a gene: 2. CDR3 nucleotides: TGTGCCAGCAGTTTAAGGGGGCAAAATGAGCAGTTCTTC. Amino acid sequence: CASSLRGQNEQFF.

As regards this clone: Relative to the germline gene, one junction end is altered; a read error may explain this. This sequence joins TRBV5-6 and TRBJ2-5, with 10 bases matching TRBD2. CDR1 and CDR2 (germline): SGHDT, YYEEEE. The CDR3 has 15 amino acids. This chain's CDR3 is CASSFPSGRQEAQYF. DNA for the CDR3: TGTGCCAGCAGCTTCCCTAGCGGGAGACAAGAGGCCCAGTACTTC.